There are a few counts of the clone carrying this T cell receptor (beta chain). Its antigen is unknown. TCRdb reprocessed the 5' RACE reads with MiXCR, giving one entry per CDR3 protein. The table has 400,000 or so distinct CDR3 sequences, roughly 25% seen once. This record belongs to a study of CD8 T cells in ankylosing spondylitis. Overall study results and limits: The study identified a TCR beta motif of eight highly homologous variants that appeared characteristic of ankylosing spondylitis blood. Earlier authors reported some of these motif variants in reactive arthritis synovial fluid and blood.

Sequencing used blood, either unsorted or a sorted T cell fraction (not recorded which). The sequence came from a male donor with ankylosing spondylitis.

The CDR3 region is CASSFRSGLAGVDTQYF. The CDR3 DNA is TGTGCCAGCAGTTTCAGATCGGGACTAGCGGGAGTAGATACGCAGTATTTT. V is TRBV12-3 or TRBV12-4 and J is TRBJ2-3; 14 bases map to TRBD2. V lost 3 bases to trimming and J lost 5 bases; unmatched junction nucleotides: 7. This CDR3 region has 17 residues.